The rows below give T cell receptor beta chains drawn from one sample of a study of blood T cell repertoires in COVID-19. Assay: immunoSEQ multiplex PCR; the TCRdb copy retains only in-frame clones and omits some. The sample consists of roughly 35,000 clones, roughly 75% of them appearing once. Sequencing was performed on peripheral blood. All receptors derive from a man between 65 and 85 years old with acute or convalescent COVID-19. CDR3s include the opening cysteine and the closing phenylalanine or tryptophan. D genes are given only for firm matches. Only some rows state a clone size, as once, few, many or a class for expanded clones.

d_gene	v_gene	abundance	j_gene	CDR3nt	CDR3aa
TRBD2	TRBV11-3	NA	TRBJ2-1	TGTGCCAGCAGCTTAGTAAGAGGACTAGCGGGAGGGCCTTATGAGCAGTTCTTC	CASSLVRGLAGGPYEQFF
NA	TRBV6-2/TRBV6-3	NA	TRBJ2-5	TGTGCCAGCAGTTACTCGGATTGGGAGCCCAACGAGACCCAGTACTTC	CASSYSDWEPNETQYF
NA	TRBV10-3	NA	TRBJ1-2	TGTGCCATCAGTGAAGGCGGGACGCTCTATGGCTACACCTTC	CAISEGGTLYGYTF
NA	TRBV6-6	NA	TRBJ2-4	TGTGCCAGCAGTCGACGGGGTTTCAGTAGGGGGGCCAAAAACATTCAGTACTTC	CASSRRGFSRGAKNIQYF
NA	TRBV9	NA	TRBJ1-3	TGTGCCAGCAGCGTTGGGACAACTGGAAACACCATATATTTT	CASSVGTTGNTIYF
NA	TRBV3-1/TRBV3-2	NA	TRBJ2-3	TGTGCCAGCAGCCCCAGGGACACCGGCGTAGATACGCAGTATTTT	CASSPRDTGVDTQYF
NA	TRBV20-1	NA	TRBJ1-2	TGCAGTGCTAGATCGGGGTTTGGCTACACCTTC	CSARSGFGYTF
NA	TRBV6-5	few	TRBJ1-1	TGTGCCAGCAGTTATAAGAGCAGGGTAGCCACTGAAGCTTTCTTT	CASSYKSRVATEAFF
NA	TRBV30	NA	TRBJ1-6	TGTGCCTGCCGGCGGAACAGGGATTCACCCCTCCACTTT	CACRRNRDSPLHF
NA	TRBV28	NA	TRBJ1-5	TGTGCCAGCAGTATTTTCTTGGGCGAGCCCCAGCATTTT	CASSIFLGEPQHF
NA	TRBV7-9	NA	TRBJ2-5	TGTGCCAGCAGCCGCGCGGACTTAGGAAAAGAGACCCAGTACTTC	CASSRADLGKETQYF
NA	TRBV7-2	NA	TRBJ1-2	TGTGCCAGCAGCTTACAGGAGGGCTCTAACTATGGCTACACCTTC	CASSLQEGSNYGYTF
NA	TRBV18	NA	TRBJ2-1	TGTGCCAGCTCACCAGGGGCAGGGGTCGAGGAGCAGTTCTTC	CASSPGAGVEEQFF
NA	TRBV27	NA	TRBJ2-3	TGTGCCAGCTCCCGAACTGGGCGCACAGATACGCAGTATTTT	CASSRTGRTDTQYF
TRBD1	TRBV24-1	NA	TRBJ2-7	TGTGCCACCAGTGATTCCCAGGGGGAGCGGAGCCCCTACGAGCAGTACTTC	CATSDSQGERSPYEQYF
NA	TRBV7-9	NA	TRBJ2-7	TGTGCCAGCAGCTTACGGGACACCAGCAACGAGCAGTACTTC	CASSLRDTSNEQYF
TRBD1	TRBV6-5	few	TRBJ1-1	TGTGCCAGCAGTTCTCCGGGACAGAGGAACACTGAAGCTTTCTTT	CASSSPGQRNTEAFF
TRBD2	TRBV5-4	NA	TRBJ2-1	TGTGCCAGCAGCCCCGGGACTAGCGGGAGGTCCTACAATGAGCAGTTCTTC	CASSPGTSGRSYNEQFF
TRBD2	TRBV4-1	few	TRBJ2-7	TGCGCCAGCAGCCAAGAATTCGCGGGGGATGAGCAGTACTTC	CASSQEFAGDEQYF
TRBD1	TRBV6-6	few	TRBJ2-2	TGTGCCAGTGGACAGGGAGCCGGGGAGCTGTTTTTT	CASGQGAGELFF
TRBD1	TRBV11-3	NA	TRBJ1-1	TGTGCCAGCAGCTTAACAGGGGGCACCACTGAAGCTTTCTTT	CASSLTGGTTEAFF
NA	TRBV21-1	NA	TRBJ1-2	TGTGCCAGCAGCAAAGACAGGGTGGATGGCTACACCTTC	CASSKDRVDGYTF
NA	TRBV7-9	NA	TRBJ1-3	TGTGCCAGCAGCTTACCCGCCCTCCGGGGATCTGGAAACACCATATATTTT	CASSLPALRGSGNTIYF
NA	TRBV28	NA	TRBJ1-4	TGTGCCAGCAGGAACAACAGGGAGAGATCAACTAATGAAAAACTGTTTTTT	CASRNNRERSTNEKLFF
TRBD1	TRBV7-2	NA	TRBJ1-4	TGTGCCAGCAAGAACAGGGGTTATAATGAAAAACTGTTTTTT	CASKNRGYNEKLFF
NA	TRBV9	NA	TRBJ2-1	TGTGCCAGCAGCGTAGACTACGGCAATGAGCAGTTCTTC	CASSVDYGNEQFF
TRBD2	TRBV5-1	once	TRBJ2-3	TGCGCCAGCAGCTTGGGCTGGAGCGGGAGTGATGCGCAGTATTTT	CASSLGWSGSDAQYF
NA	TRBV27	few	TRBJ1-1	TGTGCCAGCAGTTATGTCAGGGGAAGGGGCACTGAAGCTTTCTTT	CASSYVRGRGTEAFF
NA	TRBV9	once	TRBJ1-1	TGTGCCAGCAGCGTACAGGGGAACACTGAAGCTTTCTTT	CASSVQGNTEAFF
TRBD2	TRBV28	NA	TRBJ2-1	TGTGCCAGCAGTAGCGCCGGGACTAGCGGGATTGAGCAGTTCTTC	CASSSAGTSGIEQFF
NA	TRBV4-3	NA	TRBJ1-3	TGCGCCAGCAGCCAAGTAGATGCAGGAAACACCATATATTTT	CASSQVDAGNTIYF
NA	TRBV6-5	NA	TRBJ1-5	TGTGCCAGCCACAGGGGCAATCAGCCCCAGCATTTT	CASHRGNQPQHF
NA	TRBV15	NA	TRBJ1-5	TGTGCCACCAGCCCACGGACAGCTTTTTATAGCAATCAGCCCCAGCATTTT	CATSPRTAFYSNQPQHF
TRBD1	TRBV2	NA	TRBJ1-6	TGTGCCAGCAGGCGTGAGGGACAGAATAATTCACCCCTCCACTTT	CASRREGQNNSPLHF
NA	TRBV4-1	NA	TRBJ2-1	TGCGCCAGCAGCCAGGTTAGGGGTTACAATGAGCAGTTCTTC	CASSQVRGYNEQFF
TRBD1	TRBV7-6	NA	TRBJ1-6	TGTGCCAGCAGCCCGCGGGGACAGGGCTGGTCACCCCTCCACTTT	CASSPRGQGWSPLHF
TRBD1	TRBV12-5	once	TRBJ2-5	TGTGCTAGTGGTTTGCCGCAGGGGGCGGTAGAGACCCAGTACTTC	CASGLPQGAVETQYF
TRBD1	TRBV7-9	NA	TRBJ2-1	TGTGCCAGCAGCTTCAGGAGCAGGGGGTCTGATGAGCAGTTCTTC	CASSFRSRGSDEQFF
TRBD1	TRBV3-1/TRBV3-2	NA	TRBJ2-5	TGTGCCAGCAGCGAGGACAGGGTCCAAGAGACCCAGTACTTC	CASSEDRVQETQYF
NA	TRBV19	once	TRBJ1-5	TGTGCCAGTAGTATAGGCCAGGGGAACCAGCCCCAGCATTTT	CASSIGQGNQPQHF
NA	TRBV7-6	few	TRBJ2-1	TGTGCCAGCAGCCGTAGAGCGGAGGGCAAAAATGAGCAGTTCTTC	CASSRRAEGKNEQFF
NA	TRBV2	NA	TRBJ1-5	TGTGCCAGCAGGGGGACTGACCATAGCAATCAGCCCCAGCATTTT	CASRGTDHSNQPQHF
NA	TRBV12-3/TRBV12-4	NA	TRBJ1-1	TGTGCCAGCATTAGACAGGAAAACACTGAAGCTTTCTTT	CASIRQENTEAFF
TRBD2	TRBV24-1	NA	TRBJ2-3	TGTGCCACCAGTGATGTTAGCGGGAGGGCCGGGGCAGATACGCAGTATTTT	CATSDVSGRAGADTQYF
TRBD1	TRBV7-2	NA	TRBJ2-3	TGTGCCAGCAGCTTAGGGGGACAGGGGGGAGCAGATACGCAGTATTTT	CASSLGGQGGADTQYF
TRBD1	TRBV30	NA	TRBJ1-3	TGTGCCTGTTTGACAGGGAACTCTGGAAACACCATATATTTT	CACLTGNSGNTIYF
TRBD1	TRBV5-1	NA	TRBJ1-1	TGCGCCAGCAGCAGGGGACAGGGTACGAACACTGAAGCTTTCTTT	CASSRGQGTNTEAFF
NA	TRBV7-9	NA	TRBJ1-1	TGTGCCAGCAGACACATGAACACTGAAGCTTTCTTT	CASRHMNTEAFF
TRBD1	TRBV7-9	NA	TRBJ1-1	TGTGCCAGCAGCTTGGGACAGAGTTTGAACACTGAAGCTTTCTTT	CASSLGQSLNTEAFF
NA	TRBV24-1	NA	TRBJ1-5	TGTGCCACCAGTGCAAGCCAGGGCCTCGATAGCAATCAGCCCCAGCATTTT	CATSASQGLDSNQPQHF
NA	TRBV7-8	few	TRBJ1-3	TGTGCCAGCAGCTTAGTAGGCGGCTCTGGAAACACCATATATTTT	CASSLVGGSGNTIYF
NA	TRBV21-1	NA	TRBJ2-5	TGTGCCAGCAGCAAAAGGGACAGCCAAGAGACCCAGTACTTC	CASSKRDSQETQYF
TRBD1	TRBV5-1	NA	TRBJ1-2	TGCGCCAGCAGCTTTTCTGGCGGACAGGGCCACTATGGCTACACCTTC	CASSFSGGQGHYGYTF